A selection of T cell receptor beta chains follows, all from one sample in a study of Graves' ophthalmopathy and Graves' hyperthyroidism. From the multiplex PCR reads, TCRdb called clonotypes with MiXCR, one entry per CDR3 protein. This table has approximately 640,000 distinct CDR3 sequences, about 41% appearing once. Sample: peripheral blood. The receptors stem from an adult man with Graves' ophthalmopathy. CDR3s include the opening cysteine and the closing phenylalanine or tryptophan. The order of the fields is D gene, CDR3 length, V gene, clone size, J gene, CDR3 protein, CDR3 DNA. D genes are given only for firm matches. Size tells how often a clone was seen (once, few, many) or the class of an expanded clone, and some rows leave it out.

-	12	TRBV2	-	TRBJ2-6	CASSPPQGILTF	TGTGCCAGCAGCCCACCTCAGGGCATCCTGACTTTC
TRBD1	14	TRBV30	-	TRBJ2-5	CAWSLGTGEETQYF	TGTGCCTGGAGTCTGGGGACAGGGGAGGAGACCCAGTACTTC
-	13	TRBV5-5	many	TRBJ2-5	CASRRLPKETQYF	TGTGCCAGCAGGAGACTACCTAAAGAGACCCAGTACTTC
TRBD1	14	TRBV9	many	TRBJ1-2	CASSVAGTVGGYTF	TGTGCCAGCAGCGTAGCGGGGACAGTCGGTGGCTACACCTTC
-	12	TRBV30	-	TRBJ2-7	CAWSYRTYERYF	TGTGCCTGGAGTTACCGGACCTACGAGCGGTACTTC
TRBD1	14	TRBV6-6	many	TRBJ1-2	CASSTQGVNYGYTF	TGTGCCAGCAGTACCCAGGGGGTTAACTATGGCTACACCTTC
-	12	TRBV19	many	TRBJ1-1	CASKRGNTEAFF	TGTGCCAGTAAGAGAGGGAACACTGAAGCTTTCTTT
TRBD2	14	TRBV7-8	few	TRBJ2-7	CASSYGTRNYEQYF	TGTGCCAGCAGCTATGGGACTAGGAATTACGAGCAGTACTTC
-	12	TRBV18	-	TRBJ2-1	CASSDLWQEQFF	TGTGCCAGCTCCGACCTTTGGCAGGAGCAGTTCTTC
TRBD1	14	TRBV12-3/TRBV12-4	many	TRBJ2-7	CASSFRDSSYEQYF	TGTGCCAGCAGTTTCCGGGACAGCTCCTACGAGCAGTACTTC
-	13	TRBV7-9	few	TRBJ1-2	CASSLNRVDGYTF	TGTGCCAGCTCGCTTAATCGAGTTGATGGCTACACCTTC
-	12	TRBV29-1	-	TRBJ1-1	CSVGSGVGEAFF	TGCAGCGTGGGGTCCGGAGTGGGTGAAGCTTTCTTT
TRBD1	13	TRBV29-1	-	TRBJ1-1	CSVEDRGPTEAFF	TGCAGCGTTGAGGACAGGGGGCCTACTGAAGCTTTCTTT
-	14	TRBV6-1	few	TRBJ1-3	CVVGGDNSGNTIYF	TGTGTCGTGGGGGGGGACAACTCTGGAAACACCATATATTTT
-	18	TRBV12-3/TRBV12-4	few	TRBJ1-5	CASSQGWGGSSSNQPQHF	TGTGCCAGCAGCCAAGGATGGGGGGGCAGCTCTAGCAATCAGCCCCAGCATTTT
-	14	TRBV5-1	-	TRBJ1-2	CASSLGGPDYGCTF	TGCGCCAGCAGCTTGGGGGGGCCCGACTATGGCTGCACCTTC
-	12	TRBV29-1	many	TRBJ2-7	CSVELGSHEQYF	TGCAGCGTTGAGTTAGGGAGCCACGAGCAGTACTTC
-	13	TRBV7-7	few	TRBJ2-1	CASSLQQYNEQFF	TGTGCCAGCAGCTTACAACAGTACAATGAGCAGTTCTTC
TRBD1	16	TRBV25-1	-	TRBJ1-4	CASSEWGTGRGEKLFF	TGTGCCAGCAGTGAATGGGGGACAGGGCGGGGAGAAAAACTGTTTTTT
-	14	TRBV7-3	many	TRBJ1-6	CASSFSGKDSPLHF	TGTGCCAGCAGCTTCTCAGGGAAGGACTCACCCCTCCACTTT
-	12	TRBV7-8	many	TRBJ2-7	CATRRDSYEQYF	TGTGCCACTAGACGGGACTCCTACGAGCAGTACTTC
-	17	TRBV12-3/TRBV12-4	-	TRBJ2-7	CASSSLPLGGGNDEQYF	TGTGCCAGCAGTTCCCTCCCTTTGGGTGGGGGGAATGACGAGCAGTACTTC
-	15	TRBV20-1	-	TRBJ1-4	CSAPDGVATNEKLFF	TGCAGTGCCCCGGACGGGGTTGCAACTAATGAAAAACTGTTTTTT
TRBD1	15	TRBV7-8	many	TRBJ2-7	CASSLAWTGEYEQYF	TGTGCCAGCAGCTTAGCCTGGACAGGGGAGTACGAGCAGTACTTC
-	14	TRBV6-5	-	TRBJ2-2	CASSHRGGSGELFF	TGTGCCAGCAGTCACAGGGGGGGTTCCGGGGAGCTGTTTTTT
-	15	TRBV29-1	many	TRBJ2-7	CSVEDGASAAYEQYF	TGCAGCGTTGAAGATGGTGCTAGCGCGGCCTACGAGCAGTACTTC
TRBD1	14	TRBV29-1	-	TRBJ2-5	CSVERTGGGETQYF	TGCAGCGTTGAGCGGACAGGGGGAGGCGAGACCCAGTACTTC
TRBD1	19	TRBV2	many	TRBJ1-1	CASSLPGQRLPNMNTEAFF	TGTGCCAGCAGCCTACCGGGACAGCGACTTCCTAATATGAACACTGAAGCTTTCTTT
TRBD1	15	TRBV13	-	TRBJ2-5	CASSLKDRAFETQYF	TGTGCCAGCAGCTTAAAGGACAGGGCGTTTGAGACCCAGTACTTC
-	15	TRBV10-3	-	TRBJ2-5	CAISESGHNQETQYF	TGTGCCATCAGTGAGTCTGGACACAACCAAGAGACCCAGTACTTC
-	12	TRBV7-8	many	TRBJ1-1	CASSSHNTEAFF	TGTGCCAGCAGCTCCCACAACACTGAAGCTTTCTTT
TRBD1	15	TRBV7-9	many	TRBJ1-2	CASSSTQGIDYGYTF	TGTGCCAGCAGCTCGACACAGGGGATTGACTATGGCTACACCTTC
-	13	TRBV6-6	-	TRBJ1-5	CASSYRRFQPQHF	TGTGCCAGCAGTTACAGGCGGTTTCAGCCCCAGCATTTT
TRBD1	15	TRBV12-5	-	TRBJ1-2	CASGLERQGAIGYTF	TGTGCTAGTGGTTTGGAAAGACAGGGGGCGATTGGCTACACCTTC
TRBD2	19	TRBV19	few	TRBJ2-7	CASSIAQRLAGVGTYEQYF	TGTGCCAGTAGTATAGCCCAGCGACTAGCGGGAGTTGGTACCTACGAGCAGTACTTC
TRBD2	13	TRBV7-9	many	TRBJ2-7	CASSMTSGTEQYF	TGTGCCAGCAGCATGACTAGCGGGACCGAGCAGTACTTC
TRBD1	15	TRBV12-5	-	TRBJ2-7	CASGLGQGFSYEQYF	TGTGCTAGTGGTTTGGGACAGGGGTTCTCCTACGAGCAGTACTTC
TRBD1	15	TRBV7-9	-	TRBJ1-6	CASSRQGVGNSPLHF	TGTGCCAGCAGCCGTCAGGGGGTTGGTAATTCACCCCTCCACTTT
TRBD1	14	TRBV5-1	many	TRBJ1-2	CASSVGTANYGYTF	TGCGCCAGCAGCGTAGGGACAGCTAACTATGGCTACACCTTC
-	14	TRBV24-1	-	TRBJ2-5	CATSSTRAQETQYF	TGTGCCACCAGTAGTACCAGGGCCCAAGAGACCCAGTACTTC
-	14	TRBV4-2	many	TRBJ1-5	CASSQVQGGQPQHF	TGTGCCAGCAGCCAAGTACAGGGCGGTCAGCCCCAGCATTTT
-	14	TRBV5-1	once	TRBJ2-7	CASSLRDRRHEQYF	TGTGCCAGCAGCTTGCGGGACCGGCGGCACGAGCAGTACTTC
-	15	TRBV19	many	TRBJ1-5	CASTPMGSDYQPQHF	TGTGCCAGTACTCCCATGGGCAGTGACTATCAGCCCCAGCATTTT
-	16	TRBV7-2	many	TRBJ2-7	CASSSRTQQAQGEQYF	TGTGCCAGCAGCTCACGGACCCAGCAAGCTCAGGGGGAGCAGTACTTC
-	14	TRBV12-3/TRBV12-4	many	TRBJ1-1	CASSPGRRLLKAFF	TGTGCCAGCAGCCCCGGCCGCAGGTTACTTAAAGCTTTCTTT
-	14	TRBV4-1	many	TRBJ1-1	CASRGPWGGTEAFF	TGCGCCAGCAGGGGGCCCTGGGGGGGCACTGAAGCTTTCTTT
-	14	TRBV7-2	-	TRBJ2-7	CASSHGTLAYEQYF	TGTGCCAGCAGCCACGGCACCCTGGCCTACGAGCAGTACTTC
-	13	TRBV30	few	TRBJ2-5	CACSDGHRETQYF	TGTGCCTGCTCGGATGGACATCGGGAGACCCAGTACTTC
-	14	TRBV6-5	few	TRBJ1-2	CASSTTTVNYGYTF	TGTGCCAGCAGTACCACGACGGTTAACTATGGCTACACCTTC
-	14	TRBV20-1	-	TRBJ2-7	CSAARIAAGDEQYF	TGCAGTGCGGCCCGAATAGCCGCTGGGGACGAGCAGTACTTC